These 20 T cell receptor beta chains were sequenced from one sample in a study of cytomegalovirus exposure and HLA in healthy donors. PCR involved 60 Vbeta and 13 Jbeta primers. Sequencing was performed with immunoSEQ multiplex PCR; in TCRdb, only in-frame clones are kept and a portion is missing. The sample carries 75,000 to 80,000 clones, 72% recorded once. Sequenced input: PBMCs. The receptors come from a man aged 60 to 69 in good health and CMV-seropositive.

This sequence joins TRBV5-6 and TRBJ2-7, with TRBD1 as a possible D gene (5 bases). CDR3 size: 15 residues. Between the trimmed V and J ends, which lost 2 bases and 2 bases, there was a span of 14 bases. Germline V gene data show CDR1 as SGHDT and CDR2 as YYEEEE. The CDR3 DNA reads TGTGCCAGCAGCTTTCGGCCAGGGCTGACCTACGAGCAGTACTTC. Its protein is CASSFRPGLTYEQYF.

This clone has more than one count but fewer than ten. This chain links TRBV5-6 with TRBJ2-1, with 10 bases identical to TRBD1. The trim removed 0 bases at V and 4 bases at J, leaving 7 bases unmatched. The CDR3 spans 17 residues. Germline assignment: CDR1 SGHDT and CDR2 YYEEEE. The CDR3 spells CASSLDGWTGGYNEQFF. CDR3 in DNA: TGTGCCAGCAGCTTGGACGGGTGGACAGGGGGGTACAATGAGCAGTTCTTC.

This clone has just a few counts. The chain recombines TRBV11-3 with TRBJ1-4; D gene ambiguous. V shed 6 bases and J shed 7 bases, with 15 bases lying between them. The CDR3 is 14 residues long. The germline gives CDR1 SGHNT, CDR2 YENEEA. The CDR3 bases are TGTGCCAGCAGGCGAACGTGGGCGAGTGAAAAACTGTTTTTT. It specifies CASRRTWASEKLFF. Combining the CDR3 with reference TRBV11-3 and TRBJ1-4 gives the whole variable domain EAGVVQSPRYKIIEKKQPVAFWCNPISGHNTLYWYLQNLGQGPELLIRYENEEAVDDSQLPKDRFSAERLKGVDSTLKIQPAELGDSAVYLCASRRTWASEKLFFGSGTQLSVL.

A few counts support this clone. The rearrangement uses TRBV29-1 and TRBJ1-3; no clear D gene. The CDR3 is 14 residues long. Germline V lookup: CDR1 SQVTM, CDR2 ANQGSEA. The V end was cut by 1 base, the J end by 2 bases, with 9 bases between. CDR3 residues: CSVEGTTAGNTIYF. The CDR3 bases are TGCAGCGTTGAAGGTACTACCGCTGGAAACACCATATATTTT.

This chain uses TRBV7-6 with TRBJ1-2; D remains unclear. Germline lookup yields CDR1 SGHVS and CDR2 FNYEAQ. V was clipped by 4 bases and J by 3 bases, with 9 bases between them. The CDR3 is 13 residues long. The DNA of the CDR3 is TGTGCCAGCAGCTCCCTAATGGACTATGGCTACACCTTC. This encodes CASSSLMDYGYTF.

V and J are TRBV9 and TRBJ2-2; D is possibly TRBD2 (5 bases). From germline, CDR1 is SGDLS and CDR2 YYNGEE. The CDR3 is made up of 14 amino acids. V was pared by 3 bases and J by 1 base, with 7 bases between. The CDR3 loop is CASSEDLNTGELFF. The CDR3 DNA is TGTGCCAGCAGCGAGGACTTGAACACCGGGGAGCTGTTTTTT.

This chain links TRBV7-2 with TRBJ2-5, with 9 bases aligning to TRBD2. The CDR3 is 17 amino acids. V was pared by 3 bases and J by 2 bases, with 10 bases of the junction left unmatched. Germline V lookup: CDR1 SGHTA, CDR2 FQGNSA. The CDR3 DNA follows: TGTGCCAGCAGCTTGGGGAGGGCGGGGGGGATACAAGAGACCCAGTACTTC. Protein product: CASSLGRAGGIQETQYF.

The gene calls are TRBV19 and TRBJ2-2; 9 nucleotides line up with TRBD1. This CDR3 has 16 residues. Per germline, CDR1 LNHDA and CDR2 SQIVND (reference sequence). The V gene end was trimmed by 5 bases and the J gene end by 5 bases; junction bases not matched to a gene: 9. The CDR3 region has the DNA TGTGCCAGTAGTTCGTGGACAGGGGCGATAACCGGGGAGCTGTTTTTT. This gives the protein CASSSWTGAITGELFF.

The V gene is TRBV4-2, the J gene TRBJ2-3; 7 positions match TRBD2. Germline CDR1 LGHNA, CDR2 YNFKEQ. The V segment lost 5 bases and the J segment 2 bases; nucleotides outside the gene matches: 7. The CDR3 has 15 residues. CDR3 sequence (DNA): TGTGCCAGCAGCACACGCGGGGGAACCACAGATACGCAGTATTTT. Residues: CASSTRGGTTDTQYF.

This chain uses TRBV5-1 with TRBJ2-7, with D unresolved. Germline assignment: CDR1 SGHRS and CDR2 YFSETQ. The CDR3 has 13 residues. With 1 base removed from V and 0 bases from J, the gap between germline ends came to 5 bases. The CDR3 DNA sequence: TGCGCCAGCAGCTTGCGCGACTCCTACGAGCAGTACTTC. Translating it yields CASSLRDSYEQYF.

This clone appeared a single time. This chain links TRBV10-1 with TRBJ1-3; D is ambiguous. Germline V gene data show CDR1 as WNHNN and CDR2 as SYGVQD (reference sequence). V shed 0 bases and J shed 2 bases, with 8 bases lying between them. The CDR3 runs 15 residues. The CDR3 DNA follows: TGCGCCAGCAGTGAGTCGATGGCTCCTGGAAACACCATATATTTT. Translating it yields CASSESMAPGNTIYF.

The genes are TRBV27 and TRBJ2-2; no firm D call. V was shortened by 3 bases and J by 6 bases, with 2 bases between the two germline ends. The CDR3 contains 11 residues. Looked up from germline, CDR1 is MNHEY and CDR2 is SMNVEV (reference sequence). The CDR3, as DNA: TGTGCCAGCAGTTTCTCCGGGGAGCTGTTTTTT. Its protein product is CASSFSGELFF.

The rearrangement joins TRBV6-5 to TRBJ2-7; TRBD1 is a possible D gene (5 bases). The V end lost 6 bases, the J end lost 2 bases, and 8 bases lay between the germline ends. CDR3 length: 12 residues. Germline V gives CDR1 MNHEY, CDR2 SVGAGI. The DNA of the CDR3 is TGTGCCAGCAGGACAGTCCCCTACGAGCAGTACTTC. Residues: CASRTVPYEQYF.

The chain recombines TRBV4-3 with TRBJ1-1; D is unresolved. The CDR3 is 15 residues long. The germline V gene encodes CDR1 LGHNA and CDR2 YSLEER. Trimming removed 0 bases at V and 1 base at J, with 9 bases between. The CDR3: CASSQDRRGNTEAFF. The DNA of the CDR3 is TGCGCCAGCAGCCAAGATCGGAGAGGGAACACTGAAGCTTTCTTT.

The chain couples TRBV5-1 to TRBJ1-1, with D possibly TRBD1 on 6 matching bases. From germline, CDR1 is SGHRS and CDR2 YFSETQ. Trimming shortened V by 2 bases and J by 4 bases, and 12 bases separated the two germline ends. This CDR3 is built from 14 residues. The CDR3 loop reads CASSFEQGITEAFF. CDR3 bases: TGCGCCAGCAGCTTTGAACAGGGTATCACTGAAGCTTTCTTT.

This clone was found a few times. The CDR3: CATGGDRDYNEQFF. The DNA for the CDR3 is TGTGCCACCGGGGGGGACAGGGACTACAATGAGCAGTTCTTC. The chain joins TRBV6-1 to TRBJ2-1, with TRBD1 as a possible D gene (9 bases). There are 14 residues in the CDR3. Germline V gene data show CDR1 as MNHNS and CDR2 as SASEGT. V lost 10 bases, J lost 3 bases, and 16 bases lay in between.

In DNA, the CDR3 is TGTGCCAGCAGCTTGGGGACAGGGGGTTACTATGGCTACACCTTC. It is translated as CASSLGTGGYYGYTF. This chain uses TRBV5-6 with TRBJ1-2; TRBD1 aligns across 10 bases. The CDR3 sequence is 15 residues long. The J segment lost 3 bases and the V segment lost 0 bases, leaving 2 bases of the junction unmatched. Germline lookup yields CDR1 SGHDT and CDR2 YYEEEE.

The chain combines TRBV30 with TRBJ2-5; a weak D match, TRBD2 (5 bases). The germline V and J ends were trimmed by 0 bases and 2 bases, with 13 bases remaining between them. Germline CDR1 reads GTSNPN; CDR2 reads SVGIG (reference sequence). CDR3 length: 15 amino acids. In DNA, the CDR3 is TGTGCCTGGAGTGTTGGGCATCGAGGGCAAGAGACCCAGTACTTC. It yields the protein CAWSVGHRGQETQYF. Based on the CDR3 plus reference TRBV30 and TRBJ2-5, the full variable domain is SQTIHQWPATLVQPVGSPLSLECTVEGTSNPNLYWYRQAAGRGLQLLFYSVGIGQISSEVPQNLSASRPQDRQFILSSKKLLLSDSGFYLCAWSVGHRGQETQYFGPGTRLLVL.

The chain links TRBV14 to TRBJ2-1; the match to TRBD2 covers 9 bases. The germline V gene has CDR1 SGHDN and CDR2 FVKESK. The CDR3 consists of 15 residues. J gave up 12 bases and V 3 bases, and 12 bases lay outside the gene matches. For the CDR3, the DNA is TGTGCCAGCAGCCAGTTTAGCGGGAGCGCCTTGGGGCAGTTCTTC. Translating it yields CASSQFSGSALGQFF.

This clone was detected only a few times. This rearrangement joins TRBV21-1 to TRBJ2-3; the table's D call TRBD2 went unverified against the DNA. TRBV21-1 is deemed a pseudogene. This CDR3 is 23 amino acids long. The CDR3 nucleotides are TGTGCCAGCAGCAAATGTAGCGGGGGTGTACTGGGGGATGACAGCGGGCTACTAGATACGCAGTATTTT. Translated, it gives CASSKCSGGVLGDDSGLLDTQYF.